These 13 T cell receptor beta chains came from one sample sequenced in a study of CD8 T cells in ankylosing spondylitis. MiXCR was run by TCRdb on the 5' RACE reads, yielding one entry per CDR3 protein. In the table there are some 840,000 distinct CDR3 sequences, about an eighth of which are singletons. The study's findings and limits: Within ankylosing spondylitis blood, a TCR beta motif made up of eight or nine highly homologous variants appeared to be characteristic.

Their cognate antigens are unknown. Material: blood, either unsorted or a sorted T cell fraction (not recorded which). The receptor set was obtained from a male donor with ankylosing spondylitis.

The genes are TRBV20-1 and TRBJ1-1; no clear D gene. Trimming pared 3 bases from V and 11 bases from J, leaving 13 bases between. From germline, CDR1 is DFQATT and CDR2 SNEGSKA (reference sequence). CDR3 length equals 11 residues. CDR3: CSASWSPGAFF. The CDR3, as DNA: TGCAGTGCTAGTTGGTCACCGGGGGCTTTCTTT.

The chain has TRBV4-3 and TRBJ2-7; no reliable D call. The CDR3 is made up of 13 amino acids. From germline, CDR1 is LGHNA and CDR2 YSLEER. V shed 1 base and J shed 6 bases, with 10 bases lying between them. CDR3 bases: TGCGCCAGCAGCCAAGGGTTCACCCTCGAGCAGTACTTC. Its protein is CASSQGFTLEQYF.

This clonotype was detected ten times or more. V usage is TRBV24-1 and J usage is TRBJ2-3, with 9 bases identical to TRBD2. CDR3 length: 13 residues. Germline CDR1 is KGHDR and CDR2 is SFDVKD. The V and J ends lost 6 bases and 7 bases, in that order; junction bases with no gene match: 4. The CDR3 DNA follows: TGTGCCACCAGTAGCGGGAGGATGTATACGCAGTATTTT. This codes for CATSSGRMYTQYF.

The V gene is TRBV15, the J gene TRBJ2-1; 7 bases are a match to TRBD1. This CDR3 spans 15 amino acids. The junction had 9 bases not matched to a gene; V was cut back by 6 bases and J by 4 bases. In germline, CDR1 is LNHNV, CDR2 YYDKDF (reference sequence). The CDR3 nucleotides read TGTGCCACCAGTCGCCGGGGACAGTCTTACAATGAGCAGTTCTTC. Protein: CATSRRGQSYNEQFF. Looking up the rest from reference TRBV15 and TRBJ2-1 gives the full variable domain: DAMVIQNPRYQVTQFGKPVTLSCSQTLNHNVMYWYQQKSSQAPKLLFHYYDKDFNNEADTPDNFQSRRPNTSFCFLDIRSPGLGDTAMYLCATSRRGQSYNEQFFGPGTRLTVL.

This clonotype has a handful of counts. The V gene is TRBV6-1, the J gene TRBJ2-5, with D tentatively TRBD2 (7 bases). Between the trimmed V and J ends, which lost 6 bases and 7 bases, there was a span of 21 bases. The germline V gene has CDR1 MNHNS and CDR2 SASEGT. This CDR3 has 15 residues. The CDR3 is CASRSGGRIRGTQYF. The CDR3 DNA sequence: TGTGCCAGCAGGTCGGGGGGCAGGATAAGGGGGACCCAGTACTTC.

This clonotype came up a few times. The V call is TRBV7-2, the J call TRBJ1-2; no clear D. This CDR3 is 14 amino acids long. The germline V gene has CDR1 SGHTA and CDR2 FQGNSA. Trimming took off 5 bases at V and 0 bases at J, with 10 bases between the two ends. Here the CDR3 reads CASSKELANYGYTF. Here the CDR3 DNA reads TGTGCCAGCAGCAAAGAGTTAGCTAACTATGGCTACACCTTC.

The sample holds a few counts of this clonotype. The chain combines TRBV9 with TRBJ1-1; no clear D gene. V shed 1 base and J shed 11 bases, with 12 bases lying between them. Looked up from germline, CDR1 is SGDLS and CDR2 is YYNGEE. There are 12 residues in the CDR3. CDR3: CASSVYEGTAFF. The CDR3, as DNA: TGTGCCAGCAGCGTATACGAGGGTACGGCTTTCTTT.

This clonotype was found many times. CDR3 in DNA: TGCAGTGCTAGAGATCAGCGGGGGGGAGATACGCAGTATTTT. This translates into CSARDQRGGDTQYF. V is TRBV20-1 and J is TRBJ2-3, with 10 nucleotides matching TRBD2. The CDR3 totals 14 residues. Germline V gene sequence: CDR1 DFQATT, CDR2 SNEGSKA (reference sequence). V shed 0 bases and J 5 bases; nucleotides not matched to a gene: 2.

This clonotype was observed a few times. The rearrangement links TRBV5-1 to TRBJ2-5; the match to TRBD1 covers 9 bases. This CDR3 has 16 residues. V trimming: 2 bases; J trimming: 4 bases; junction bases outside the gene matches: 9. Germline lookup yields CDR1 SGHRS and CDR2 YFSETQ. The CDR3 loop reads CASSFEGQQGAETQYF. The CDR3 nucleotides are TGCGCCAGCAGCTTCGAAGGGCAACAGGGGGCAGAGACCCAGTACTTC.

Concerning this clonotype itself: At one boundary the junction diverges from the germline segment, which might be a read error. The V gene is TRBV6-6, the J gene TRBJ1-3, with 9 bases aligning to TRBD1. CDR3 length equals 13 residues. CDR1 is MNHNY, CDR2 SVGAGI, per germline (reference sequence). The CDR3 coding sequence is TGTGCCAGCAGCCGAGACGGGACAGGGCCTTTAACTTTT. Protein product: CASSRDGTGPLTF.

The table lists this clonotype with a few counts. V and J are TRBV29-1 and TRBJ1-3; no reliable D call. Trimming removed 5 bases from V and 0 bases from J, with 11 bases in between. The CDR3 contains 14 residues. CDR1 SQVTM and CDR2 ANQGSEA come from the germline V gene. The CDR3 loop reads CSVSGRSSGNTIYF. The CDR3, as DNA: TGCAGCGTTTCAGGACGGTCCTCTGGAAACACCATATATTTT.

This clonotype was found many times. V and J are TRBV12-3 or TRBV12-4 and TRBJ1-2; TRBD1 agrees at 7 bases. CDR3 length: 13 residues. Unmatched junction bases numbered 10, after V lost 5 bases and J lost 10 bases. CDR3 in amino acids: CASSIPGGNIYTF. In DNA form, the CDR3 reads TGTGCCAGCAGTATCCCAGGGGGGAACATCTACACCTTC.

V and J are TRBV5-1 and TRBJ2-1; D gene uncertain. The germline V gene encodes CDR1 SGHRS and CDR2 YFSETQ. The V gene lost 2 bases and the J gene lost 8 bases, with 20 bases spanning the gap. CDR3 length: 16 residues. CDR3 coding DNA: TGCGCCAGCAGCTTTTCCCCGTCCCGTCTGGCCCATGAGCAGTTCTTC. This translates into CASSFSPSRLAHEQFF. Full variable domain (rest looked up from reference TRBV5-1 and TRBJ2-1): KAGVTQTPRYLIKTRGQQVTLSCSPISGHRSVSWYQQTPGQGLQFLFEYFSETQRNKGNFPGRFSGRQFSNSRSEMNVSTLELGDSALYLCASSFSPSRLAHEQFFGPGTRLTVL.